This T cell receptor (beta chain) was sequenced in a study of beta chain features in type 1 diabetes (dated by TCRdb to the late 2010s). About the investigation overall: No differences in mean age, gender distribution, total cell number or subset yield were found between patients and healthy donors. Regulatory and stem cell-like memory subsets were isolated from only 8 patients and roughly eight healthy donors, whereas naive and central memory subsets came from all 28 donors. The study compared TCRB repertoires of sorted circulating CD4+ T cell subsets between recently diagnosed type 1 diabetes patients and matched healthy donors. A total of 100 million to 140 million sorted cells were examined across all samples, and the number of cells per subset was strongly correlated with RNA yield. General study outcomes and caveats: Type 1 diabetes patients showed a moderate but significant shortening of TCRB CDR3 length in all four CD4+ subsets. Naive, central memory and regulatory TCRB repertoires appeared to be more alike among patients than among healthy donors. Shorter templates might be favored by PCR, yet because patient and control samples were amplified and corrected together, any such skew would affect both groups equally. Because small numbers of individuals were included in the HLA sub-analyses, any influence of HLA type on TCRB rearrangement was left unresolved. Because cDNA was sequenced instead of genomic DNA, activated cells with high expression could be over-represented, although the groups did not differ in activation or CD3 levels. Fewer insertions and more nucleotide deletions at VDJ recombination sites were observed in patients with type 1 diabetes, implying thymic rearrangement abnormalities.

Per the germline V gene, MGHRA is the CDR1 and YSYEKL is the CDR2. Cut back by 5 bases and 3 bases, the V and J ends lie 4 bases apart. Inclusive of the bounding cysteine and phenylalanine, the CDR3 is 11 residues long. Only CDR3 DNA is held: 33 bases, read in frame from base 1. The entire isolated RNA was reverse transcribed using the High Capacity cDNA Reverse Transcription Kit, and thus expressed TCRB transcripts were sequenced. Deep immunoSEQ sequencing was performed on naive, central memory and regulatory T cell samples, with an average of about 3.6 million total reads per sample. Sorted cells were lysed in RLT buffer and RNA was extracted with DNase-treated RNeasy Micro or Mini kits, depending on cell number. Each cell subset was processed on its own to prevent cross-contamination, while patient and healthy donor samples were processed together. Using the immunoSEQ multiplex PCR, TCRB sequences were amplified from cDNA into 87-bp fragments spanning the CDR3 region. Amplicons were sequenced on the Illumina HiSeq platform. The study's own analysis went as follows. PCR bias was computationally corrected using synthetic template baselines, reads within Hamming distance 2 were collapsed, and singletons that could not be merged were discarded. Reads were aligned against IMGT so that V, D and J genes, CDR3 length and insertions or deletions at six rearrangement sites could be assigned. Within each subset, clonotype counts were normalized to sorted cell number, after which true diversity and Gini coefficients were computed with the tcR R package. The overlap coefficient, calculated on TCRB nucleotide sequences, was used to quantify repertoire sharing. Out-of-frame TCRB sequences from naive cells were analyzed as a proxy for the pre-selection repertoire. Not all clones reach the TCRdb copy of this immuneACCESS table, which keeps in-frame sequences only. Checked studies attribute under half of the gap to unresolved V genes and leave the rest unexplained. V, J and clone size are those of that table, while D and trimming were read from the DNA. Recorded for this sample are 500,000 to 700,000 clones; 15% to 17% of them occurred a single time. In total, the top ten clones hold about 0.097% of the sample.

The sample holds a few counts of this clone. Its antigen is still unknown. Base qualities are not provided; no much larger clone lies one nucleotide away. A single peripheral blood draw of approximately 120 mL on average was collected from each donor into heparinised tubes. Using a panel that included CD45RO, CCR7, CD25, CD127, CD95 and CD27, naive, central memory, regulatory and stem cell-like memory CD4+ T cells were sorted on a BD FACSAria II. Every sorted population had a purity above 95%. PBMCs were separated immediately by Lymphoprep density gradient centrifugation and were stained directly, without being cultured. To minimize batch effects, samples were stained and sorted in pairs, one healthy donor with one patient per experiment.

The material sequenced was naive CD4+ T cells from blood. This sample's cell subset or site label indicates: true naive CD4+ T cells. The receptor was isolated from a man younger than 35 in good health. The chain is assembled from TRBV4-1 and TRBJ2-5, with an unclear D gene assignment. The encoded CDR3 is CASSYKETQYF. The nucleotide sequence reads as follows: TGCGCCAGCAGCTACAAAGAGACCCAGTACTTC.